The 7 T cell receptor beta chains given below trace back to one sample, sequenced in a study of blood T cell repertoires in COVID-19. Libraries were prepared by immunoSEQ multiplex PCR; TCRdb keeps only in-frame clonotypes and omits some of them. The repertoire holds about 400,000 clones, with 87% as singletons. Sequences were obtained from PBMCs or T cells enriched from blood (not recorded which). The receptors were gathered from a woman between 45 and 65 years old who had recovered from COVID-19.

This chain joins TRBV18 and TRBJ1-1; no firm D call. Per the germline V gene, CDR1 is KGHSH and CDR2 is LQKENI. V was pared by 2 bases and J by 3 bases, with 16 bases between. This CDR3 comprises 16 residues. The CDR3: CASSPTGAGGDTEAFF. CDR3 coding DNA: TGTGCCAGCTCACCAACGGGCGCGGGCGGGGACACTGAAGCTTTCTTT.

This chain uses TRBV4-1 with TRBJ1-4; no firm D call. CDR3 length equals 17 residues. V was trimmed by 0 bases and J by 8 bases, leaving 19 bases between them. CDR1 and CDR2 from the germline V gene are MGHRA and YSYEKL. DNA for the CDR3: TGCGCCAGCAGCCAAGATTGGCGGAGCGGCTCTGGCGAAAAACTGTTTTTT. Amino acids: CASSQDWRSGSGEKLFF.

The V gene is TRBV4-1, the J gene TRBJ1-1; 7 bases match TRBD1. CDR1 MGHRA and CDR2 YSYEKL come from the germline V gene. The CDR3 consists of 16 residues. Trimming removed 0 bases from V and 1 base from J; junction bases left unmatched: 5. CDR3 DNA: TGCGCCAGCAGCCAAGATGACAGGGTCGGGAACACTGAAGCTTTCTTT. It specifies CASSQDDRVGNTEAFF.

The V call is TRBV1, the J call TRBJ2-7; the D call in the table, TRBD1, was not verified against the DNA. TRBV1 is designated a pseudogene. The CDR3 is made up of 15 amino acids. Here the CDR3 reads CTSSESGTGVHEQYF. In DNA, the CDR3 is TGCACCAGCAGCGAATCCGGGACAGGGGTGCACGAGCAGTACTTC.

The rearrangement links TRBV2 to TRBJ1-6; tentative D call: TRBD1 (6 bases). CDR3 length: 15 amino acids. The germline CDR1 and CDR2 sequences are SNHLY and FYNNEI. V lost 4 bases, J lost 5 bases, and 12 bases lay in between. This chain's CDR3 is CASSVSQGNNSPLHF. CDR3 bases: TGTGCCAGCAGTGTCTCGCAGGGGAATAATTCACCCCTCCACTTT.

CDR3 in amino acids: CASSFYRGIEGYTF. In DNA, the CDR3 is TGTGCCAGCAGCTTTTACAGGGGGATAGAGGGCTACACCTTC. This chain connects TRBV7-2 to TRBJ1-2; 8 nucleotides match TRBD1. After removal of 3 bases from V and 8 bases from J, the junction contained 8 bases not matched to a gene. Germline V gene data show CDR1 as SGHTA and CDR2 as FQGNSA. The CDR3 has 14 amino acids.

This clone was counted only a few times. The CDR3 nucleotides read TGTGCCAGTAGTATGTGGGCTAGCGGGGCATACAATGAGCAGTTCTTC. This encodes CASSMWASGAYNEQFF. The V call is TRBV19, the J call TRBJ2-1; 9 bases align to TRBD2. The germline CDR1 and CDR2 sequences are LNHDA and SQIVND (reference sequence). With V trimmed by 3 bases and J by 4 bases, 7 bases remained unmatched. The CDR3 consists of 16 residues.